Listed here is a single T cell receptor (beta chain). Its antigen is still unknown. The data stem from a study of cytotoxic CD8 clonotypes in ibrutinib-treated CLL. Study background: Recorded responses included about 25 partial and 2 complete; following median about 68 months, approximately 14 stayed remitted and around 12 progressed.

General study findings and limits: A rise in clonality was seen at ibrutinib response, and a fall back toward baseline was seen at progression. Patients had baseline clonality above age-matched healthy donors, and this clonality moved with circulating CD8+ T-cell counts.

Sequencing was designed to attain a depth spanning 1 in 200,000 to 1 in 1 million T cells. TCRdb's table, derived via immunoSEQ multiplex PCR, lists solely in-frame clones and lacks some. The table shows 130,000 or so clones, with 60% to 85% occurring only once. The specimen was PBMCs, collected after 12 months of ibrutinib treatment. The receptor was isolated from a human donor with chronic lymphocytic leukemia.

CDR3 residues: CASSSRPPGQGYADTQYF. CDR3 in DNA: TGTGCCAGCAGTTCGCGACCCCCGGGACAGGGGTATGCAGATACGCAGTATTTT. The chain links TRBV27 to TRBJ2-3; 10 bases map to TRBD1. Germline CDR1 and CDR2: MNHEY and SMNVEV (reference sequence). The CDR3 contains 18 residues. V lost 4 bases and J lost 4; bases outside the gene matches: 14.